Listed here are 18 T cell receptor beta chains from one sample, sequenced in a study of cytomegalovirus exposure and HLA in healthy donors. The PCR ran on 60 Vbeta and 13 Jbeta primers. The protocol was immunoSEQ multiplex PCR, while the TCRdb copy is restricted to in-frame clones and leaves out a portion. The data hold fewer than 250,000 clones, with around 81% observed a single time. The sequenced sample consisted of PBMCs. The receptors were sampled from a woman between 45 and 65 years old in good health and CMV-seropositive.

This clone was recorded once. CDR3 protein: CASSLVPDNSPLHF. CDR3 bases: TGCGCCAGCAGCTTGGTCCCAGATAATTCACCCCTCCACTTT. The chain carries TRBV5-1 and TRBJ1-6; D unclear. Germline-derived CDR1 and CDR2 are SGHRS and YFSETQ. Trimming removed 0 bases at V and 5 bases at J, with 6 bases between. The CDR3 loop spans 14 amino acids.

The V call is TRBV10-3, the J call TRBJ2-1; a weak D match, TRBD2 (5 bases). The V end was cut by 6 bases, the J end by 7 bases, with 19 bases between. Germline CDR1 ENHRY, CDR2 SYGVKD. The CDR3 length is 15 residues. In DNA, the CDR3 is TGTGCCATCAGCGCCCGCCCCGACGGGGATAATGAGCAGTTCTTC. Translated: CAISARPDGDNEQFF.

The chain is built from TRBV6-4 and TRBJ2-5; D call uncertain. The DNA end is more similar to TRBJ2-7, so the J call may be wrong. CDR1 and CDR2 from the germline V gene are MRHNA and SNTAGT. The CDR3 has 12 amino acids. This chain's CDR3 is CASRPQDYEQYF. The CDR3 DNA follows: TGTGCCAGCAGACCCCAGGATTACGAGCAGTACTTC.

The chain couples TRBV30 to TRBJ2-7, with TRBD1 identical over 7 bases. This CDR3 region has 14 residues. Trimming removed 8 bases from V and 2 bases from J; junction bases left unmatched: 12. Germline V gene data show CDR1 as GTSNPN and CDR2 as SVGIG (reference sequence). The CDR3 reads CAGKRRTGPYEQYF. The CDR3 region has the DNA TGTGCCGGTAAGCGGAGGACAGGTCCCTACGAGCAGTACTTC. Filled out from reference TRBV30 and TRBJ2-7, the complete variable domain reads SQTIHQWPATLVQPVGSPLSLECTVEGTSNPNLYWYRQAAGRGLQLLFYSVGIGQISSEVPQNLSASRPQDRQFILSSKKLLLSDSGFYLCAGKRRTGPYEQYFGPGTRLTVT.

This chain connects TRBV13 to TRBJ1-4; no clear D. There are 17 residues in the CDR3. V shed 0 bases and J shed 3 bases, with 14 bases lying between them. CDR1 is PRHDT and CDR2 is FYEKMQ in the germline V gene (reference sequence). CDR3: CASSLGGSAGSNEKLFF. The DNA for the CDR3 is TGTGCCAGCAGCTTAGGAGGGAGTGCGGGATCTAATGAAAAACTGTTTTTT.

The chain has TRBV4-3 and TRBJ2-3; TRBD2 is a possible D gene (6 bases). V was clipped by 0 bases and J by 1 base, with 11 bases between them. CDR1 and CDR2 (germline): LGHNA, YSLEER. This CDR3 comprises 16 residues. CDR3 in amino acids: CASSQDSWGGTDTQYF. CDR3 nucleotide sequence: TGCGCCAGCAGCCAAGATTCATGGGGGGGCACAGATACGCAGTATTTT.

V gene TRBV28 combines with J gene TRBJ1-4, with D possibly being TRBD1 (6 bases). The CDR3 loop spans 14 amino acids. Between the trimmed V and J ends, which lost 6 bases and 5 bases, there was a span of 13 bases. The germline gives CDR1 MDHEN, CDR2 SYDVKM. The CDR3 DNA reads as TGTGCCAGCAGAATGGGACATGGGAATGAAAAACTGTTTTTT. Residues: CASRMGHGNEKLFF.

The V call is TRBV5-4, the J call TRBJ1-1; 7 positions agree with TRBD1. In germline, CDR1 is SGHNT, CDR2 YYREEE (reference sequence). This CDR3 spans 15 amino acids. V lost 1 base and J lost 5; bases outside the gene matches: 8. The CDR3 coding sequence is TGTGCCAGCAGCTTGTTGCCCAGGGGGGTTACTGAAGCTTTCTTT. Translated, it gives CASSLLPRGVTEAFF. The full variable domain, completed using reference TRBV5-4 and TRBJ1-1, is ETGVTQSPTHLIKTRGQQVTLRCSSQSGHNTVSWYQQALGQGPQFIFQYYREEENGRGNFPPRFSGLQFPNYSSELNVNALELDDSALYLCASSLLPRGVTEAFFGQGTRLTVV.

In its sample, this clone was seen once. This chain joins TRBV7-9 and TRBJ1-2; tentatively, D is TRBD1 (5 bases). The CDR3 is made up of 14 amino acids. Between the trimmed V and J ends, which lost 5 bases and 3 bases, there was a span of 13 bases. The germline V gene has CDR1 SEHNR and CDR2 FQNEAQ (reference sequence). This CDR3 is CASSPPTEYYGYTF. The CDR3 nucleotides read TGTGCCAGCAGCCCTCCGACAGAGTACTATGGCTACACCTTC.

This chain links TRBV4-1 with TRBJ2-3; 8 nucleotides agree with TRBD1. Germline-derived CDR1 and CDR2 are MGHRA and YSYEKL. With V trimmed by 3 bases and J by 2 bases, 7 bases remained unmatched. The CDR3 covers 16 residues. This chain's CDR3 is CASSQGQVRPTDTQYF. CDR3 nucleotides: TGCGCCAGCAGCCAGGGACAGGTGAGACCCACAGATACGCAGTATTTT.

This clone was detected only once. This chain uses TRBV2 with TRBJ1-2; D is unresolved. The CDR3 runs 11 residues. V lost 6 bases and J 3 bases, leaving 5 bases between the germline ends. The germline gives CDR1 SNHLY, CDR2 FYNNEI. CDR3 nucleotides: TGTGCCAGCAGCCTTGACTATGGCTACACCTTC. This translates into CASSLDYGYTF.

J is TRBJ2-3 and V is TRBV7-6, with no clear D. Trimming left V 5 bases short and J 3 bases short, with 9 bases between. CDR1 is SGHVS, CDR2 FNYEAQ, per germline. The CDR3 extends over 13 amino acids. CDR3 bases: TGTGCCAGCAGCCCCCCCGCGACAGATACGCAGTATTTT. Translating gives CASSPPATDTQYF.

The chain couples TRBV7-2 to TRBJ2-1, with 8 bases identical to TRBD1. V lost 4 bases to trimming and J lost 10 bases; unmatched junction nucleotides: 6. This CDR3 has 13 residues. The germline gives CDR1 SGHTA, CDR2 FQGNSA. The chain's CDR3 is CASSWGRDREQFF. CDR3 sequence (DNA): TGTGCCAGCAGCTGGGGACGGGACAGGGAGCAGTTCTTC.

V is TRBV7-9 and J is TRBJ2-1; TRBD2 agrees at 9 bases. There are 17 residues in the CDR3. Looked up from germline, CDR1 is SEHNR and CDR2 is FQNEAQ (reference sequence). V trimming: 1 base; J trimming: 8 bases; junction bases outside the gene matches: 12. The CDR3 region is CASSLVGRGGFSDEQFF. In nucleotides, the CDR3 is TGTGCCAGCAGCTTAGTTGGGCGGGGGGGTTTTTCGGATGAGCAGTTCTTC.

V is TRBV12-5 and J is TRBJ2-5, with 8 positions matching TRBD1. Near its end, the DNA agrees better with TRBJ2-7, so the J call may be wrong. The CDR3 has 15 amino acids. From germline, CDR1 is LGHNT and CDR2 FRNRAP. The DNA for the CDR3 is TGTGCTAGTGGTTTAGGACAGGGAGTTGGCTACGAGCAGTACTTC. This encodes CASGLGQGVGYEQYF.

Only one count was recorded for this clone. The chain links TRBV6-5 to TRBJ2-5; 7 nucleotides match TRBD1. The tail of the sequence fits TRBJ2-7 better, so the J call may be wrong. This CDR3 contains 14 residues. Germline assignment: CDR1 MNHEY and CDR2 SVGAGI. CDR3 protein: CASSRDRDIYEQYF. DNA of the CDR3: TGTGCCAGCAGCCGCGACAGGGATATTTACGAGCAGTACTTC.

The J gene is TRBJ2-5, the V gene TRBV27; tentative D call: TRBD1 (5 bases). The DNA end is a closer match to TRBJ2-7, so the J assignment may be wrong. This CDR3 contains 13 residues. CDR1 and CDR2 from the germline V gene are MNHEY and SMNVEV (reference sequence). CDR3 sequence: CASRTGASYEQYF. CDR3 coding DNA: TGTGCCAGCAGAACAGGTGCCTCCTACGAGCAGTACTTC.

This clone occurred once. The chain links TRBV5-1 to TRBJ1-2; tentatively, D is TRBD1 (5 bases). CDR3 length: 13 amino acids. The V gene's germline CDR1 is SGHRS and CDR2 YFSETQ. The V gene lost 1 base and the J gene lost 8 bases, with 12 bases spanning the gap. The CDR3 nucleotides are TGCGCCAGCAGCTTGAGTCTCCCAGGGGGCTACACCTTC. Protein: CASSLSLPGGYTF. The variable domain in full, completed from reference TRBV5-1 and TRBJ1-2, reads KAGVTQTPRYLIKTRGQQVTLSCSPISGHRSVSWYQQTPGQGLQFLFEYFSETQRNKGNFPGRFSGRQFSNSRSEMNVSTLELGDSALYLCASSLSLPGGYTFGSGTRLTVV.